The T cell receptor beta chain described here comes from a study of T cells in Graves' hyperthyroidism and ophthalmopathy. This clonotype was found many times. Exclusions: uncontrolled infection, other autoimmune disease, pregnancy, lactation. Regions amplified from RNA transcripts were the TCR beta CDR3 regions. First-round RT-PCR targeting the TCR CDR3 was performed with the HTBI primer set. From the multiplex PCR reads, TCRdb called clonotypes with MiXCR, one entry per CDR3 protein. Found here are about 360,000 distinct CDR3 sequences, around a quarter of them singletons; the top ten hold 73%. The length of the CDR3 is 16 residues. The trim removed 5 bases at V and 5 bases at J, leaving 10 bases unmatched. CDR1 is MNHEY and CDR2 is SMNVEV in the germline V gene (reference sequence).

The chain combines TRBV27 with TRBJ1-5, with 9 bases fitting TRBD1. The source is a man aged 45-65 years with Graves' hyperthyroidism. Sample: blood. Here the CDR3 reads CASSITGTGSYQPQHF. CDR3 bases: TGTGCCAGCAGTATAACCGGGACAGGGAGTTATCAGCCCCAGCATTTT.